These 30 T cell receptor beta chains were all obtained from the same sample, sequenced in a study of regulatory T cells in long-lasting Graves disease. Building of the TCR beta libraries involved iRepertoire HTBI primers and Arm-PCR of CDR3 regions. TCRdb re-derived calls from the multiplex PCR reads in MiXCR, one entry per CDR3 protein. The repertoire has about 620,000 distinct CDR3 sequences, around 15% of them found once; the top ten carry about 18%. Time point noted: newly diagnosed GD, antithyroid drugs for less than 3 months. The TCR library was made from RNA that had been extracted from PBMCs in TRIzol. This sample was also put to use in a study of T cells in Graves' hyperthyroidism and ophthalmopathy.

This sample comprised peripheral blood mononuclear cells (PBMCs), obtained at new diagnosis, from a patient treated with antithyroid drugs. Receptor source: a woman in her thirties with Graves disease.

This clonotype was observed a few times. J is TRBJ2-3 and V is TRBV30; D call uncertain. Per germline, CDR1 GTSNPN and CDR2 SVGIG (reference sequence). CDR3 size: 13 residues. Trimming removed 4 bases from V and 0 bases from J, with 8 bases in between. The CDR3 nucleotides are TGTGCCTGGACTGTTGGCAGCACAGATACGCAGTATTTT. It translates to CAWTVGSTDTQYF.

The chain carries TRBV14 and TRBJ2-1; 8 nucleotides agree with TRBD1. J was trimmed by 4 bases and V by 4 bases; bases with no gene match: 6. Germline V CDR1 and CDR2: SGHDN, FVKESK. The CDR3 is made up of 15 amino acids. This CDR3 is CASSLFRGPYNEQFF. DNA of the CDR3: TGTGCCAGCAGCCTCTTCAGGGGGCCTTACAATGAGCAGTTCTTC.

This clonotype was seen only a few times. V and J are TRBV19 and TRBJ2-7; 12 nucleotides line up with TRBD2. There are 17 residues in the CDR3. Germline values: CDR1 LNHDA, CDR2 SQIVND (reference sequence). Trimming took 7 bases from V and 2 from J; bases not matched to a gene: 12. The CDR3 loop reads CASTATSGSLTTYEQYF. The DNA of the CDR3 is TGTGCCAGTACCGCGACTAGCGGGAGCCTCACTACCTACGAGCAGTACTTC.

This clonotype was seen at least ten times. The V call is TRBV2, the J call TRBJ1-1, with 8 bases identical to TRBD1. CDR1 and CDR2 from the germline V gene are SNHLY and FYNNEI. The CDR3 length is 13 residues. The J segment lost 5 bases and the V segment lost 5 bases, leaving 4 bases of the junction unmatched. The CDR3 here is CASSRQGFTEAFF. The CDR3 nucleotides are TGTGCCAGCAGTAGACAGGGGTTTACTGAAGCTTTCTTT.

In this sample, this clonotype turned up many times. In DNA form, the CDR3 reads TGTGCCAGCAGCTTAACCGCTGGCCTTAGCACAGATACGCAGTATTTT. Encoded protein: CASSLTAGLSTDTQYF. The chain has TRBV7-3 and TRBJ2-3; D is ambiguous. With 0 bases removed from V and 0 bases from J, the gap between germline ends came to 10 bases. Germline V gives CDR1 SGHTA, CDR2 FQGTGA. The CDR3 covers 16 residues.

The chain links TRBV6-2 or TRBV6-3 to TRBJ2-7, with a tentative D call TRBD1 (5 bases). The CDR3 spans 14 residues. Trimming removed 5 bases from V and 2 bases from J, with 13 bases in between. Germline V gives CDR1 MNHEY, CDR2 SVGEGT. The CDR3 protein is CASSERGRAYEQYF. CDR3 DNA sequence: TGTGCCAGCAGTGAACGTGGCAGGGCCTACGAGCAGTACTTC.

Comment on this clonotype: Its ends do not fully match the called genes, so a read error is possible. The chain combines TRBV30 with TRBJ1-1, with no clear D. The CDR3 length is 13 residues. Germline assignment: CDR1 GTSNPN and CDR2 SVGIG (reference sequence). Written as DNA, the CDR3 is TGTGCCCGGAGTGTAGGCATGAACACTGAAGCTTTCTTT. It specifies CARSVGMNTEAFF.

Remarks on this clonotype: One base away lies a much larger clone, so this may be a sequencing read error. V usage is TRBV5-1 and J usage is TRBJ2-7; 8 nucleotides line up with TRBD2. The germline gives CDR1 SGHRS, CDR2 YFSETQ. The CDR3 is 15 amino acids. The CDR3, as DNA: TGCGTCAGCAGCTTGGAACTAGCGGAGTCATACGAGCAGTACTTC. Its protein product is CVSSLELAESYEQYF.

In this sample, this clonotype turned up many times. The chain joins TRBV28 to TRBJ2-7, with D possibly being TRBD1 (6 bases). This CDR3 region has 15 residues. The germline V gene has CDR1 MDHEN and CDR2 SYDVKM. V was cut by 5 bases and J by 2 bases, with 16 bases left in between. In DNA form, the CDR3 reads TGTGCCAGCAGTGGCTCCGGGACATACCCCTACGAGCAGTACTTC. Amino acid sequence: CASSGSGTYPYEQYF.

This clonotype was seen a few times. The chain employs TRBV2 and TRBJ2-1; the D is unclear. Trimming left V 7 bases short and J 0 bases short, with 10 bases between. Per germline, CDR1 SNHLY and CDR2 FYNNEI. The CDR3 loop spans 14 amino acids. For the CDR3, the DNA is TGTGCCAGCAACCCTTCGAGCTCCTACAATGAGCAGTTCTTC. Encoded protein: CASNPSSSYNEQFF.

This rearrangement joins TRBV18 to TRBJ2-7; D is possibly TRBD2 (5 bases). V was clipped by 5 bases and J by 6 bases, with 20 bases between them. From germline, CDR1 is KGHSH and CDR2 LQKENI. This CDR3 region has 15 residues. The CDR3 bases are TGTGCCAGCTCAGGGTTACAAGGGCCACGGGGCGAGCAGTACTTC. It translates to CASSGLQGPRGEQYF.

This clonotype appeared a few times. V and J are TRBV3-1 and TRBJ2-3; 14 bases fit TRBD2. V dropped 6 bases and J dropped 4; count of bases not matched to a gene: 3. The CDR3 extends over 15 amino acids. Germline V gene lookup returns CDR1 LGHDT and CDR2 YNNKEL (reference sequence). The CDR3 is CASRQGLAGADTQYF. In DNA form, the CDR3 reads TGTGCCAGCAGACAGGGACTAGCGGGAGCAGATACGCAGTATTTT.

At least ten counts were recorded for this clonotype. The chain couples TRBV28 to TRBJ1-1, with D tentatively TRBD1 (5 bases). The CDR3 length is 14 residues. From germline, CDR1 is MDHEN and CDR2 SYDVKM. V gave up 2 bases and J gave up 0 bases, with 7 bases separating them. The CDR3 coding sequence is TGTGCCAGCAGTTTAGCAGGGATGAACACTGAAGCTTTCTTT. Translated: CASSLAGMNTEAFF.

The V call is TRBV9, the J call TRBJ2-2, with 9 positions matching TRBD1. The CDR3 has 15 amino acids. Germline CDR1 and CDR2: SGDLS and YYNGEE. After removal of 0 bases from V and 6 bases from J, the junction contained 3 bases not matched to a gene. The CDR3 nucleotides are TGTGCCAGCAGCGTAGCCGGGACAGGGTCCGGGGAGCTGTTTTTT. Protein: CASSVAGTGSGELFF.

CDR3 in DNA: TGTGCCAGCAGTGGTCGCAGGGGCACCTTCTACAATGAGCAGTTCTTC. Translated: CASSGRRGTFYNEQFF. The chain links TRBV6-1 to TRBJ2-1, with D possibly being TRBD1 (6 bases). Germline V lookup: CDR1 MNHNS, CDR2 SASEGT. The germline V and J ends were trimmed by 4 bases and 3 bases, with 16 bases remaining between them. The CDR3 totals 16 residues.

V usage is TRBV18 and J usage is TRBJ2-2; 7 nucleotides match TRBD2. This CDR3 has 19 residues. Looked up from germline, CDR1 is KGHSH and CDR2 is LQKENI. The trim removed 4 bases at V and 2 bases at J, leaving 16 bases unmatched. CDR3 in amino acids: CASSLLTSRPSGNTGELFF. CDR3 DNA: TGTGCCAGCTCACTATTAACCTCCCGCCCTAGCGGAAACACCGGGGAGCTGTTTTTT.

This clonotype was observed many times. The V and J genes are TRBV20-1 and TRBJ1-2, with 8 bases identical to TRBD1. Germline V CDR1 and CDR2: DFQATT, SNEGSKA (reference sequence). With V trimmed by 4 bases and J by 4 bases, 5 bases remained unmatched. CDR3 length: 13 residues. The DNA for the CDR3 is TGCAGTGCTACTAAGGACAGGGCCTATGGCTACACCTTC. It codes for CSATKDRAYGYTF.

Concerning this clonotype: The conserved final phenylalanine or tryptophan is absent from the CDR3, which likely points to a read error. V and J are TRBV28 and TRBJ2-7; a possible D gene is TRBD1 (6 bases). CDR1 is MDHEN, CDR2 SYDVKM, per germline. The CDR3 runs to 13 residues. Trimming stripped 6 bases from V and 2 bases from J, with 11 bases between. CDR3: CASRGAGPYEQYL. The DNA of the CDR3 is TGTGCCAGCAGGGGGGCAGGGCCCTACGAGCAGTACCTC.

There are many counts of this clonotype. The rearrangement links TRBV20-1 to TRBJ1-5; D not certain. The germline V gene encodes CDR1 DFQATT and CDR2 SNEGSKA (reference sequence). V lost 0 bases and J 1 base, leaving 7 bases between the germline ends. This CDR3 comprises 14 residues. The CDR3 region has the DNA TGCAGTGCTAGAGATCTGGGAAGCAATCAGCCCCAGCATTTT. Translation gives CSARDLGSNQPQHF.

This clonotype was seen repeatedly, ten times or more. The CDR3 region has the DNA TGCAGTGCTAGAGTCGGCGGGTTGGGGTACAATGAGCAGTTCTTC. Encoded protein: CSARVGGLGYNEQFF. The rearrangement links TRBV20-1 to TRBJ2-1; weak D call: TRBD2 (5 bases). V was cut by 1 base and J by 4 bases, with 14 bases left in between. The CDR3 runs 15 residues. CDR1 and CDR2 (germline): DFQATT, SNEGSKA (reference sequence).

The V and J genes are TRBV27 and TRBJ2-5; possibly TRBD1 or TRBD2 for D (6 bases each). There are 14 residues in the CDR3. Germline values: CDR1 MNHEY, CDR2 SMNVEV (reference sequence). With 5 bases removed from V and 2 bases from J, the gap between germline ends came to 12 bases. In DNA, the CDR3 is TGTGCCAGCAGTAGGGGGGCTTCACAAGAGACCCAGTACTTC. Translation gives CASSRGASQETQYF.

The chain uses TRBV28 and TRBJ2-7; weak D call: TRBD1 (5 bases). V lost 4 bases, J lost 1 base, and 17 bases lay in between. CDR1 MDHEN and CDR2 SYDVKM come from the germline V gene. This CDR3 has 16 amino acids. The CDR3 region is CASSYVGTGPSYEQYF. The DNA for the CDR3 is TGTGCCAGCAGTTACGTTGGTACAGGCCCATCCTACGAGCAGTACTTC.

This clonotype was found many times. V usage is TRBV12-3 or TRBV12-4 and J usage is TRBJ2-1; possibly TRBD2 for D (5 bases). V was shortened by 5 bases and J by 10 bases, with 9 bases between the two germline ends. The CDR3 has 11 residues. The CDR3 bases are TGTGCCAGCAGTCCGCCGGGGGAGCAGTTCTTC. Residues: CASSPPGEQFF.

This clonotype occurred a few times. The chain uses TRBV2 and TRBJ2-7, with TRBD2 matching 7 bases. From germline, CDR1 is SNHLY and CDR2 FYNNEI. V dropped 8 bases and J dropped 7; count of bases not matched to a gene: 8. The length of the CDR3 is 12 residues. In nucleotides, the CDR3 is TGTGCCAGCGGGGCTAGCGGCATGGAGCAGTACTTC. Translating it yields CASGASGMEQYF.

The rearrangement uses TRBV11-3 and TRBJ1-5; 7 nucleotides line up with TRBD1. J was trimmed by 5 bases and V by 1 base; bases with no gene match: 5. The CDR3 runs 15 residues. Germline loops: CDR1 SGHNT, CDR2 YENEEA. The DNA for the CDR3 is TGTGCCAGCAGCTTAGGACAGGGCCGGGATCAGCCCCAGCATTTT. This sequence encodes CASSLGQGRDQPQHF.

This clonotype was seen ten or more times. The chain links TRBV7-9 to TRBJ1-2; no reliable D call. Trimming pared 5 bases from V and 7 bases from J, leaving 14 bases between. Germline loops: CDR1 SEHNR, CDR2 FQNEAQ (reference sequence). CDR3 size: 13 residues. The CDR3 region is CASSRGSSVGYTF. CDR3 in DNA: TGTGCCAGCAGCCGCGGGAGTTCAGTTGGCTACACCTTC. Based on the CDR3 plus reference TRBV7-9 and TRBJ1-2, the full variable domain is DTGVSQNPRHKITKRGQNVTFRCDPISEHNRLYWYRQTLGQGPEFLTYFQNEAQLEKSRLLSDRFSAERPKGSFSTLEIQRTEQGDSAMYLCASSRGSSVGYTFGSGTRLTVV.

As DNA, the CDR3 is TGCAGTGTCCCCTGGGGCGGGAGCCCGAACACCGGGGAGCTGTTTTTT. It encodes CSVPWGGSPNTGELFF. This rearrangement joins TRBV20-1 to TRBJ2-2; 7 nucleotides line up with TRBD2. Germline assignment: CDR1 DFQATT and CDR2 SNEGSKA (reference sequence). The CDR3 spans 16 residues. The trim removed 7 bases at V and 0 bases at J, leaving 11 bases unmatched.

This clonotype was recorded at least ten times. The CDR3: CASSFRRTLSGANVLTF. As DNA, the CDR3 is TGTGCCAGCAGTTTTCGGCGGACCCTCTCTGGGGCCAACGTCCTGACTTTC. The V gene is TRBV28, the J gene TRBJ2-6; D uncertain. The V and J ends lost 3 bases and 0 bases respectively, with 12 bases between them. Germline values: CDR1 MDHEN, CDR2 SYDVKM. The CDR3 loop spans 17 amino acids.

The chain links TRBV27 to TRBJ1-5; D remains ambiguous. CDR1 and CDR2 from the germline V gene are MNHEY and SMNVEV (reference sequence). Trimming pared 2 bases from V and 0 bases from J, leaving 8 bases between. CDR3 length: 15 residues. The CDR3 nucleotides are TGTGCCAGCAGTTTAACGCCGAATAGCAATCAGCCCCAGCATTTT. Residues: CASSLTPNSNQPQHF.

This clonotype was seen many times. The chain is built from TRBV28 and TRBJ2-2, with D possibly matching TRBD1 (6 bases). The length of the CDR3 is 18 residues. CDR1 and CDR2 from the germline V gene are MDHEN and SYDVKM. Trimming removed 5 bases at V and 3 bases at J, with 22 bases between. CDR3 nucleotides: TGTGCCAGCAGTCATAGTGGGACAAGGACGGTTTACACCGGGGAGCTGTTTTTT. As protein: CASSHSGTRTVYTGELFF.